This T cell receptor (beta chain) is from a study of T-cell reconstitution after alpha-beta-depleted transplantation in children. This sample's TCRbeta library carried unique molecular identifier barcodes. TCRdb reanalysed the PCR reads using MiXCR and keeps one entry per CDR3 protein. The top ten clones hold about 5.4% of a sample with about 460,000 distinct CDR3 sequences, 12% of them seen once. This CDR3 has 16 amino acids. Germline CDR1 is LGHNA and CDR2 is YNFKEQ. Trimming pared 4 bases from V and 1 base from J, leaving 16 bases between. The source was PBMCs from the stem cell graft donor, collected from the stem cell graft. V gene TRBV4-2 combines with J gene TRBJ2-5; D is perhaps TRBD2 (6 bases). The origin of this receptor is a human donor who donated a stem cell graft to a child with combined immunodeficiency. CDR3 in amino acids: CASSPWGEAGQETQYF. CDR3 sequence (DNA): TGTGCCAGCAGCCCCTGGGGGGAAGCGGGCCAAGAGACCCAGTACTTC.